This TCR beta chain was identified during a study of Graves' ophthalmopathy and Graves' hyperthyroidism. General study points: Most clonotypes expanded in thyroid above 0.001 frequency were present in blood too.

Amplified material comprised TCR beta CDR3 regions derived from RNA transcripts. The workflow started with a first-round RT-PCR run with HTBI primers and then moved on to a second-round multiplex PCR. MiXCR was run by TCRdb on the multiplex PCR reads, yielding one entry per CDR3 protein. The sample records about 620,000 distinct CDR3 sequences, about 24% being singletons. Remarks on this clonotype: Its antigen is unknown.

In germline, CDR1 is MNHEY, CDR2 SVGAGI. The CDR3 runs 12 residues. Trimming removed 0 bases from V and 10 bases from J, with 9 bases in between. This TCR was recovered from a woman between 18 and 29 years old with stable Graves' hyperthyroidism. Some clones in this sample may be carry-over from other donors' samples. V is TRBV6-5 and J is TRBJ1-2, with D tentatively TRBD1 (5 bases). Sequencing was done on a sample of peripheral blood. The CDR3: CASSYSTQDYTF. As DNA, the CDR3 is TGTGCCAGCAGTTACTCTACACAGGACTACACCTTC.